This T cell receptor (beta chain) is drawn from a study of naive and memory T cell subsets. The study's findings and limits: Over 90% of naive TCR sequences appeared only once after error correction, unlike memory subsets. Naive and memory repertoire findings lacked a ground truth for validation. The power law exponent of TCR abundance differed between naive and memory cells.

Germline V CDR1 and CDR2: MDHEN, SYDVKM. V shed 6 bases, J shed 3 bases, and the junction held 10 bases outside the gene matches. CDR3 length: 15 residues. Cells stained for CD3, CD4, CD8, CD45RA and CD27 were sorted into four subsets. Both TRBC1 and TRBC2 were covered by a beta constant-region primer of two equimolar oligonucleotides. Ligated cDNA was amplified by four rounds of PCR with nested alpha and beta constant-region primers and SP2. MiXCR, run by TCRdb on the UMI-ligation and nested PCR reads, gives a single entry per CDR3 protein. The repertoire has 95,000 to 150,000 distinct CDR3 sequences, 36% of them found once; the top ten carry approximately 0.88%. Notes on this clonotype: Its antigen is not known.

V is TRBV28 and J is TRBJ2-7; TRBD2 agrees at 8 bases. Sequenced: central memory CD4+ T cells from blood. The sequence came from a human donor in good health. The CDR3 region has the DNA TGTGCCAGCAGCTCACCGGGACTAGGTCGCTACGAGCAGTACTTC. It yields the protein CASSSPGLGRYEQYF.